This T cell receptor (beta chain) was identified during a study of blood T cell repertoires in COVID-19. Overall study: There were acute and convalescent COVID-19 samples, and they came from the United States, Italy and Spain. Nucleic acid was either cDNA or gDNA, and it came from T cells, B-cell-depleted T cells, or PBMCs.

Cohorts were based on clinical histories the participants reported. Resolution of symptoms, clearance, or two negative PCRs was present in recovered Cohort 3 donors. Generated by immunoSEQ multiplex PCR, the TCRdb table keeps only in-frame clones and is missing some. The data contain around 300,000 clones, approximately 88% of them seen just once; the ten biggest clones take up 1.7%. The sequence came from a woman between 35 and 50 years old who had recovered from COVID-19. The sequencing sample was made of PBMCs or T cells enriched from blood (not recorded which).

The CDR3 is CASSVSGAWNNEQFF. The CDR3, as DNA: TGTGCCAGCAGCGTTAGCGGGGCCTGGAACAATGAGCAGTTCTTC. The gene calls are TRBV9 and TRBJ2-1; 8 bases fit TRBD2. This CDR3 comprises 15 residues. V lost 2 bases and J lost 5; bases outside the gene matches: 6. Per the germline V gene, CDR1 is SGDLS and CDR2 is YYNGEE.